One and the same sample provided the 19 T cell receptor beta chains below, sequenced in a study of beta chain features in type 1 diabetes. The authors reverse transcribed all of the isolated RNA, so sequencing captured expressed TCRB transcripts. Method: immunoSEQ multiplex PCR; TCRdb's copy keeps in-frame clones and lacks some. The repertoire holds about 360,000 clones, with roughly 12% as singletons. The sample taken for sequencing was naive CD4+ T cells from blood. These receptors were taken from a man younger than 35 in good health.

This chain links TRBV11-1 with TRBJ2-1; 13 bases map to TRBD2. This CDR3 comprises 17 residues. V shed 5 bases, J shed 5 bases, and the junction held 9 bases outside the gene matches. From germline, CDR1 is SGHAT and CDR2 FQDESV (reference sequence). In nucleotides, the CDR3 is TGTGCCAGCAGCCCCAATAGACTAGCGGGAGGCGACAATGAGCAGTTCTTC. Its protein product is CASSPNRLAGGDNEQFF.

The V call is TRBV6-5, the J call TRBJ1-5; tentatively, D is TRBD1 (5 bases). Germline CDR1 is MNHEY and CDR2 is SVGAGI. The CDR3 runs to 15 residues. Deletions cut 6 bases from V and 0 bases from J, with 12 bases between. In nucleotides, the CDR3 is TGTGCCAGCAGAACTTACAGGAATAGCAATCAGCCCCAGCATTTT. Its translation: CASRTYRNSNQPQHF.

This clone was seen more than once but under ten times. This chain uses TRBV28 with TRBJ1-4; D is possibly TRBD1 (6 bases). In germline, CDR1 is MDHEN, CDR2 SYDVKM. The CDR3 has 13 amino acids. CDR3 region: CALGDTSNEKLFF. CDR3 coding DNA: TGTGCGCTTGGGGACACATCTAATGAAAAACTGTTTTTT.

This clone was observed a few times. The J gene is TRBJ2-6, the V gene TRBV6-5; possible D gene TRBD1, 5 bases. This CDR3 contains 13 residues. The germline V and J ends were trimmed by 6 bases and 8 bases, with 11 bases remaining between them. The V gene's germline CDR1 is MNHEY and CDR2 SVGAGI. The CDR3 sequence: CASRQGQTNVLTF. The CDR3 DNA follows: TGTGCCAGCAGACAAGGACAAACCAACGTCCTGACTTTC.

The chain joins TRBV5-4 to TRBJ1-1; 10 nucleotides agree with TRBD1. The V gene's germline CDR1 is SGHNT and CDR2 YYREEE (reference sequence). This CDR3 region has 16 residues. J gave up 0 bases and V 4 bases, and 6 bases lay outside the gene matches. CDR3 sequence: CASSPTGGGLNTEAFF. In DNA form, the CDR3 reads TGTGCCAGCAGCCCGACAGGGGGCGGGTTGAACACTGAAGCTTTCTTT. The variable domain in full, with the rest retrieved from reference TRBV5-4 and TRBJ1-1, is ETGVTQSPTHLIKTRGQQVTLRCSSQSGHNTVSWYQQALGQGPQFIFQYYREEENGRGNFPPRFSGLQFPNYSSELNVNALELDDSALYLCASSPTGGGLNTEAFFGQGTRLTVV.

In its sample, this clone was seen many times. The chain employs TRBV4-2 and TRBJ2-5; 7 bases line up with TRBD1. Germline V gene data show CDR1 as LGHNA and CDR2 as YNFKEQ. The CDR3 is 15 residues long. Germline trimming cut 4 bases from V and 3 bases from J; bases unmatched to any gene: 8. The CDR3, as DNA: TGTGCCAGCAGCCGCATTCGGGACAGTAAAGAGACCCAGTACTTC. Protein sequence: CASSRIRDSKETQYF.

The genes are TRBV28 and TRBJ2-1; the D gene is possibly TRBD1 (6 bases). Per the germline V gene, CDR1 is MDHEN and CDR2 is SYDVKM. V lost 2 bases, J lost 2 bases, and 13 bases lay in between. The CDR3 loop spans 16 amino acids. The CDR3 sequence: CASSLGGRVPYNEQFF. The CDR3 region has the DNA TGTGCCAGCAGTTTAGGGGGCAGGGTGCCCTACAATGAGCAGTTCTTC.

This clone has more than one count but fewer than ten. CDR3: CASSRNLAWGPNEQFF. CDR3 coding DNA: TGCGCCAGCAGTCGCAACCTAGCGTGGGGTCCAAATGAGCAGTTCTTC. The gene calls are TRBV4-3 and TRBJ2-1, with a weak D call TRBD2 (6 bases). The CDR3 is 16 amino acids. Germline CDR1 is LGHNA and CDR2 is YSLEER. Trimming left V 6 bases short and J 7 bases short, with 22 bases between.

The table lists this clone with a few counts. This sequence joins TRBV10-3 and TRBJ2-3, with D maybe TRBD1 (7 bases). The CDR3 runs 15 residues. Germline V gene data show CDR1 as ENHRY and CDR2 as SYGVKD. The V gene lost 6 bases and the J gene lost 2 bases, with 15 bases spanning the gap. The CDR3 coding sequence is TGTGCCATCAGCTCGCGGGACAGCCACACAGATACGCAGTATTTT. It yields the protein CAISSRDSHTDTQYF.

The rearrangement joins TRBV18 to TRBJ1-1; 8 nucleotides match TRBD1. CDR3 length: 15 residues. The germline V gene has CDR1 KGHSH and CDR2 LQKENI. V gave up 3 bases and J gave up 3 bases; unmatched junction bases: 6. The DNA of the CDR3 is TGTGCCAGCTCACCGACAGGGGCGACGGACACTGAAGCTTTCTTT. Amino acid sequence: CASSPTGATDTEAFF.

This clone showed up just a few times. V is TRBV18 and J is TRBJ2-3; TRBD2 agrees at 11 bases. CDR1 is KGHSH, CDR2 LQKENI, per germline. V gave up 0 bases and J gave up 4 bases; unmatched junction bases: 6. The CDR3 runs 17 residues. This CDR3 is CASSPPGLAGGSDTQYF. Written as DNA, the CDR3 is TGTGCCAGCTCACCACCGGGGCTAGCGGGGGGCTCAGATACGCAGTATTTT.

This clone has just a few counts. This rearrangement joins TRBV30 to TRBJ1-1; D might be TRBD1 (6 bases). The length of the CDR3 is 11 residues. Trimming took off 3 bases at V and 10 bases at J, with 12 bases between the two ends. CDR1 GTSNPN and CDR2 SVGIG come from the germline V gene (reference sequence). The CDR3 region is CAWSAGAGAFF. The CDR3, as DNA: TGTGCCTGGAGCGCAGGGGCGGGAGCTTTCTTT.

V and J are TRBV9 and TRBJ2-3; the match to TRBD1 covers 10 bases. V dropped 3 bases and J dropped 4; count of bases not matched to a gene: 5. Per the germline V gene, CDR1 is SGDLS and CDR2 is YYNGEE. This CDR3 has 15 residues. The CDR3 DNA reads TGTGCCAGCAGCGAAGAGACAGGGGGCCCAGATACGCAGTATTTT. Encoded protein: CASSEETGGPDTQYF.

V gene TRBV30 combines with J gene TRBJ2-1; possible D gene TRBD2, 5 bases. Trimming left V 3 bases short and J 9 bases short, with 15 bases between. The CDR3 consists of 13 residues. Germline V gives CDR1 GTSNPN, CDR2 SVGIG (reference sequence). The CDR3, as DNA: TGTGCCTGGAGGTACGTGCTAGCCAGTGAGCAGTTCTTC. It is translated as CAWRYVLASEQFF.

J is TRBJ2-7 and V is TRBV4-1; 7 positions agree with TRBD1. CDR1 MGHRA and CDR2 YSYEKL come from the germline V gene. The CDR3 spans 14 residues. After removal of 4 bases from V and 2 bases from J, the junction contained 5 bases not matched to a gene. CDR3 coding DNA: TGCGCCAGCAGCCCCCGACAGGGAGCCTACGAGCAGTACTTC. This gives the protein CASSPRQGAYEQYF.

V gene TRBV7-9 combines with J gene TRBJ1-2; D not certain. Germline V gene sequence: CDR1 SEHNR, CDR2 FQNEAQ (reference sequence). The V end was cut by 3 bases, the J end by 6 bases, with 14 bases between. CDR3 length: 14 amino acids. For the CDR3, the DNA is TGTGCCAGCAGCTTGTGGGAGATCGTCGATGGCTACACCTTC. Translation gives CASSLWEIVDGYTF.

The sample holds a few counts of this clone. Here the CDR3 DNA reads TGTGCCAGCAGTTCCCGGGACAGGGAACCCCTCCACTTT. Its protein is CASSSRDREPLHF. The chain combines TRBV6-5 with TRBJ1-6; 9 nucleotides agree with TRBD1. The CDR3 consists of 13 residues. Germline V lookup: CDR1 MNHEY, CDR2 SVGAGI. V trimming: 4 bases; J trimming: 12 bases; junction bases outside the gene matches: 4.

The chain joins TRBV9 to TRBJ1-3, with D unclear. Germline assignment: CDR1 SGDLS and CDR2 YYNGEE. V lost 4 bases and J lost 8, with 10 bases in between. The CDR3 loop spans 12 amino acids. The CDR3 sequence: CASSPRVDTIYF. CDR3 bases: TGTGCCAGCAGCCCTCGCGTGGACACCATATATTTT. Based on the CDR3 plus reference TRBV9 and TRBJ1-3, the full variable domain is DSGVTQTPKHLITATGQRVTLRCSPRSGDLSVYWYQQSLDQGLQFLIQYYNGEERAKGNILERFSAQQFPDLHSELNLSSLELGDSALYFCASSPRVDTIYFGEGSWLTVV.

This sequence joins TRBV7-6 and TRBJ2-3, with a weak D call TRBD2 (5 bases). V was cut by 4 bases and J by 9 bases, with 17 bases left in between. CDR3 length: 14 amino acids. Germline assignment: CDR1 SGHVS and CDR2 FNYEAQ. The CDR3 DNA reads as TGTGCCAGCAGCTCCCCCTTTCGGACTGCCACGCAGTATTTT. Protein sequence: CASSSPFRTATQYF. Variable domain in full (rest from reference TRBV7-6 and TRBJ2-3): GAGVSQSPRYKVTKRGQDVALRCDPISGHVSLYWYRQALGQGPEFLTYFNYEAQQDKSGLPNDRFSAERPEGSISTLTIQRTEQRDSAMYRCASSSPFRTATQYFGPGTRLTVL.